Each of the 12 T cell receptor beta chains below was sequenced from the same sample in a study of regulatory dendritic cells for organ transplantation. Allogeneic regulatory or mature dendritic cells were co-cultured for under six days with CFSE-labeled sorted T cells at 1:10. The data were produced by immunoSEQ multiplex PCR, yet TCRdb's version contains in-frame clones alone and is incomplete. The profile shows fewer than 25,000 clones, roughly 87% of them singletons. The antigens these receptors bind are not known. The sequencing sample was made of naive CD4+ T cells from blood cultured with dendritic cells. The subset denotes: CD45RA+ naive T cells. The receptors come from a human donor in good health.

The chain combines TRBV7-2 with TRBJ2-7; D gene unclear. The germline CDR1 and CDR2 sequences are SGHTA and FQGNSA. The CDR3 has 15 residues. V shed 7 bases and J shed 3 bases, with 19 bases lying between them. The chain's CDR3 is CASIPRRDSHYEQYF. The CDR3 coding sequence is TGTGCCAGCATTCCCCGTAGGGATTCCCACTACGAGCAGTACTTC.

V gene TRBV20-1 combines with J gene TRBJ2-1, with unresolved D. The germline gives CDR1 DFQATT, CDR2 SNEGSKA (reference sequence). The CDR3 is made up of 10 amino acids. CDR3 protein: CSLELHNQFF. CDR3 coding DNA: TGCAGCTTAGAATTACACAATCAGTTCTTC.

The chain has TRBV7-3 and TRBJ2-1, with D possibly matching TRBD2 (5 bases). With 3 bases removed from V and 8 bases from J, the gap between germline ends came to 14 bases. The CDR3 spans 14 residues. Germline-derived CDR1 and CDR2 are SGHTA and FQGTGA. CDR3: CASSLGPGGHEQFF. In DNA, the CDR3 is TGTGCCAGCAGCTTGGGTCCCGGCGGGCATGAGCAGTTCTTC.

The chain uses TRBV28 and TRBJ1-2; maybe TRBD1 (6 bases). In germline, CDR1 is MDHEN, CDR2 SYDVKM. V was trimmed by 3 bases and J by 0 bases, leaving 11 bases between them. This CDR3 comprises 15 residues. The DNA of the CDR3 is TGTGCCAGCAGTTTGCGGGGGGCGTCTAACTATGGCTACACCTTC. It encodes CASSLRGASNYGYTF.

This chain links TRBV28 with TRBJ1-4; D is uncertain. The V end was cut by 5 bases, the J end by 4 bases, with 11 bases between. CDR1 and CDR2 from the germline V gene are MDHEN and SYDVKM. This CDR3 spans 14 amino acids. CDR3 DNA sequence: TGTGCCAGCAGTATATTTACTCTTAATGAAAAACTGTTTTTT. It specifies CASSIFTLNEKLFF.

The CDR3 reads CASSLASRSGTEAFF. The CDR3 DNA is TGTGCCAGCAGCTTAGCGTCCAGGTCTGGGACTGAAGCTTTCTTT. The V gene is TRBV7-8, the J gene TRBJ1-1; no clear D gene. The CDR3 runs 15 residues. The germline V gene encodes CDR1 SGHVS and CDR2 FQNEAQ. The V and J ends lost 0 bases and 5 bases respectively, with 13 bases between them.

In nucleotides, the CDR3 is TGTGCCAGCAGTTTCTCAGGGTCCTACGAGCAGTACTTC. It codes for CASSFSGSYEQYF. V gene TRBV6-6 combines with J gene TRBJ2-7; the D gene is possibly TRBD1 (5 bases). The V gene's germline CDR1 is MNHNY and CDR2 SVGAGI (reference sequence). This CDR3 is 13 amino acids long. With 4 bases removed from V and 1 base from J, the gap between germline ends came to 8 bases.

The V and J genes are TRBV7-2 and TRBJ1-2; no clear D. Germline values: CDR1 SGHTA, CDR2 FQGNSA. Trimming removed 4 bases from V and 8 bases from J, with 17 bases in between. The CDR3 sequence is 14 residues long. The CDR3 here is CASSSRDGARGYTF. For the CDR3, the DNA is TGTGCCAGCAGCTCCCGCGACGGCGCTCGGGGCTACACCTTC.

This clone occurred a few times. This rearrangement joins TRBV27 to TRBJ2-5; 9 bases map to TRBD1. Germline CDR1 MNHEY, CDR2 SMNVEV (reference sequence). This CDR3 has 13 residues. The V gene end was trimmed by 6 bases and the J gene end by 7 bases; junction bases not matched to a gene: 6. This CDR3 reads CASRKQGAGTQYF. In DNA, the CDR3 is TGTGCCAGCAGGAAACAGGGGGCGGGGACCCAGTACTTC.

The chain combines TRBV6-1 with TRBJ1-2, with a weak D call TRBD1 (5 bases). Trimming removed 6 bases from V and 2 bases from J, with 13 bases in between. Germline CDR1 and CDR2: MNHNS and SASEGT. The CDR3 spans 14 residues. CDR3 DNA sequence: TGTGCCAGCAGCGCGACAGTGATCAACTATGGCTACACCTTC. Protein: CASSATVINYGYTF.

The chain couples TRBV10-3 to TRBJ2-7; D uncertain. Per the germline V gene, CDR1 is ENHRY and CDR2 is SYGVKD. This CDR3 is built from 12 residues. The V and J ends lost 11 bases and 1 base respectively, with 12 bases between them. The CDR3 DNA is TGTGCCGCCGGTTTCGATTCCTACGAGCAGTACTTC. Protein product: CAAGFDSYEQYF.

The V and J genes are TRBV5-1 and TRBJ2-1; 9 bases agree with TRBD1. CDR3 length: 15 residues. Germline V lookup: CDR1 SGHRS, CDR2 YFSETQ. The ends lost 4 bases at V and 6 bases at J; junction bases unmatched: 8. CDR3 amino acids: CASSPSGQGSNEQFF. In DNA, the CDR3 is TGCGCCAGCAGCCCCTCGGGACAGGGTTCCAATGAGCAGTTCTTC.